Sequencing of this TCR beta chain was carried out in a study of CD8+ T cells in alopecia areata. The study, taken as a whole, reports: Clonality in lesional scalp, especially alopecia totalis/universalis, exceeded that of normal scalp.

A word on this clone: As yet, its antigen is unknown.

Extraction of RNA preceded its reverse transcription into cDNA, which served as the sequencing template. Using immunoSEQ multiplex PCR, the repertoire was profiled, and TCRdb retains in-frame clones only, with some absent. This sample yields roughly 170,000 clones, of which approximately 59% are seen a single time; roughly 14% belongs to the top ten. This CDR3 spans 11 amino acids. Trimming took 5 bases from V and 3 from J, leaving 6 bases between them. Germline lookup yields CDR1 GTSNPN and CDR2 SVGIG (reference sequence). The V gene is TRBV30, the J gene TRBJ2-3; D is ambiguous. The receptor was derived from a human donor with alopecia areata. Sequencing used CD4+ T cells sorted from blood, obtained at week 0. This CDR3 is CAWGETDTQYF. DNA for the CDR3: TGTGCCTGGGGGGAAACAGATACGCAGTATTTT.